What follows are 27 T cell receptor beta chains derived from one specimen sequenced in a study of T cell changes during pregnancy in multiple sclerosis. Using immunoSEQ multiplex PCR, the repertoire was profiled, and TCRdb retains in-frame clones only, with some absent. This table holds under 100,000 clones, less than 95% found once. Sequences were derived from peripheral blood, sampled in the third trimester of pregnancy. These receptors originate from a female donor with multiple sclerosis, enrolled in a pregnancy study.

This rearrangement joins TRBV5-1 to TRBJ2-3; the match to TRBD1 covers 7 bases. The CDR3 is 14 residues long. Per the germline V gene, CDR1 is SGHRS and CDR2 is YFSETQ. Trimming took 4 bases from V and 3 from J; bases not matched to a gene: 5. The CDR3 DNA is TGCGCCAGCAGCGACCTGACAGGGACAGATACGCAGTATTTT. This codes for CASSDLTGTDTQYF. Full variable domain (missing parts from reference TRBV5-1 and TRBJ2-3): KAGVTQTPRYLIKTRGQQVTLSCSPISGHRSVSWYQQTPGQGLQFLFEYFSETQRNKGNFPGRFSGRQFSNSRSEMNVSTLELGDSALYLCASSDLTGTDTQYFGPGTRLTVL.

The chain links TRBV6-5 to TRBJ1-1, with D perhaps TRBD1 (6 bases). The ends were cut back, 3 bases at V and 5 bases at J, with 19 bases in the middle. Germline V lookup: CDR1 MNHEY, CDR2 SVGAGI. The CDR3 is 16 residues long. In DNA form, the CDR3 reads TGTGCCAGCAGTTATCGTCAGGGGTTGGGGCGGACTGAAGCTTTCTTT. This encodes CASSYRQGLGRTEAFF.

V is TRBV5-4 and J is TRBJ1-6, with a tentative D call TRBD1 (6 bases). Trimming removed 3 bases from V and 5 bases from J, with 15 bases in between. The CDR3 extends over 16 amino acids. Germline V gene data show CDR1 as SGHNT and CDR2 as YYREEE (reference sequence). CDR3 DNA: TGTGCCAGCAGCTCGGGCAGGGGAGTAAATAATTCACCCCTCCACTTT. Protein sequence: CASSSGRGVNNSPLHF.

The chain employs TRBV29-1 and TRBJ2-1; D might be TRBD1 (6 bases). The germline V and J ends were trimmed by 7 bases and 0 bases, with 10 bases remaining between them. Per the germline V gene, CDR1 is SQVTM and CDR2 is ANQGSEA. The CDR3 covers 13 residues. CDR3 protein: CSGLQGSYNEQFF. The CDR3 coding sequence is TGCAGCGGACTACAGGGCTCCTACAATGAGCAGTTCTTC.

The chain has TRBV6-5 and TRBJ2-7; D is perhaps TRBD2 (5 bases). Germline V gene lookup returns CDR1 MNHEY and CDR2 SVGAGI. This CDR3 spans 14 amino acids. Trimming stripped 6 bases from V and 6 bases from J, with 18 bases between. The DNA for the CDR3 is TGTGCCAGCAGGCCTGGAGACCGGGCGGGCGAGCAGTACTTC. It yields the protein CASRPGDRAGEQYF.

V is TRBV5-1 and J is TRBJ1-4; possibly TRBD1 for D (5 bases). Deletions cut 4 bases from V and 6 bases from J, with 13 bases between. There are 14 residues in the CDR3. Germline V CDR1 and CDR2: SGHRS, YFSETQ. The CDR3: CASSGAGTYEKLFF. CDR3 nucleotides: TGCGCCAGCAGCGGGGCAGGGACTTATGAAAAACTGTTTTTT.

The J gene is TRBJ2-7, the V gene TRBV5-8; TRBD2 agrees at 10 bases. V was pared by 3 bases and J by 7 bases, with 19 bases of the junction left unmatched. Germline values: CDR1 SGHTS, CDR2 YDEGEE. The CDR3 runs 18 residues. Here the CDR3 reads CASSSLRVLAGASLEQYF. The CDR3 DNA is TGTGCCAGCAGCTCCCTGAGGGTCCTAGCGGGGGCCTCCCTGGAGCAGTACTTC.

The CDR3 spells CASSQNEKLFF. CDR3 DNA sequence: TGTGCCAGCAGCCAGAATGAAAAACTGTTTTTT. The rearrangement joins TRBV21-1 to TRBJ1-4; the listed D gene, TRBD1, was not tested against the DNA. TRBV21-1 is an annotated pseudogene. The CDR3 has 11 amino acids.

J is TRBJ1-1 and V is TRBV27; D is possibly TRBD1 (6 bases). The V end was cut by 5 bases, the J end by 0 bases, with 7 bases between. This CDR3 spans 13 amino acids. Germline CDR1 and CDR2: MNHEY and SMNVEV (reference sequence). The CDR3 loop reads CASSGGMNTEAFF. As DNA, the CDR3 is TGTGCCAGCAGTGGGGGCATGAACACTGAAGCTTTCTTT.

The CDR3 protein is CASSLDGRLNEQFF. CDR3 DNA: TGTGCCAGCAGCTTAGATGGGCGCCTCAATGAGCAGTTCTTC. V is TRBV7-9 and J is TRBJ2-1; D gene uncertain. The CDR3 is 14 residues long. V lost 1 base to trimming and J lost 6 bases, with 10 bases between them. Germline V gene data show CDR1 as SEHNR and CDR2 as FQNEAQ (reference sequence).

CDR3 amino acids: CASRTSRQGLSYSPLHF. CDR3 nucleotides: TGTGCCAGCAGGACTAGTCGACAGGGATTAAGCTATTCACCCCTCCACTTT. The chain uses TRBV27 and TRBJ1-6, with 7 bases that match TRBD1. This CDR3 contains 17 residues. With 6 bases clipped from V and 8 bases from J, the junction kept 16 bases outside the gene matches. Germline V gives CDR1 MNHEY, CDR2 SMNVEV (reference sequence).

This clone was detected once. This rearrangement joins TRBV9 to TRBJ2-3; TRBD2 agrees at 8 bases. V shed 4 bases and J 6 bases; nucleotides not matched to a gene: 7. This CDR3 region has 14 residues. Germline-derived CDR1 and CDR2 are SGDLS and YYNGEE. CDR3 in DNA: TGTGCCAGCAGCACCGGCGGGGGGTCTGATACGCAGTATTTT. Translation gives CASSTGGGSDTQYF.

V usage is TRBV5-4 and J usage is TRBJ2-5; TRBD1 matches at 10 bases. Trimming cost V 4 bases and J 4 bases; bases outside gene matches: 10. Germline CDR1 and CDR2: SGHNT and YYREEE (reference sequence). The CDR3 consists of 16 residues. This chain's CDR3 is CASSSGRGTGVETQYF. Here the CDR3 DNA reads TGTGCCAGCAGCAGCGGTAGAGGGACAGGGGTAGAGACCCAGTACTTC.

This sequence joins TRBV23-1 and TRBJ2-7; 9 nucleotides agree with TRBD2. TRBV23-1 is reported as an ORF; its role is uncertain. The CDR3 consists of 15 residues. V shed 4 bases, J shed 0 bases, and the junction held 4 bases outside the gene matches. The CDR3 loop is CASSPSGGSSYEQYF. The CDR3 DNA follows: TGCGCCAGCAGTCCAAGCGGGGGGAGCTCCTACGAGCAGTACTTC.

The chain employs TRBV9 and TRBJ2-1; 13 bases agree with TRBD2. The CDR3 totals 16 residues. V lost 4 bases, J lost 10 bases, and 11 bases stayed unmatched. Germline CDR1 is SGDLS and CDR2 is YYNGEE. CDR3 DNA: TGTGCCAGCAGCCTGGGGACTAGCGGGGTTAACGCCGAGCAGTTCTTC. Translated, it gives CASSLGTSGVNAEQFF.

Here the CDR3 reads CASTYRSPRGEKLFF. CDR3 sequence (DNA): TGTGCCAGCACCTATAGATCGCCCCGGGGTGAAAAACTGTTTTTT. The rearrangement links TRBV6-5 to TRBJ1-4; D gene uncertain. Germline V gives CDR1 MNHEY, CDR2 SVGAGI. CDR3 length equals 15 residues. The germline V and J ends were trimmed by 7 bases and 7 bases, with 19 bases remaining between them.

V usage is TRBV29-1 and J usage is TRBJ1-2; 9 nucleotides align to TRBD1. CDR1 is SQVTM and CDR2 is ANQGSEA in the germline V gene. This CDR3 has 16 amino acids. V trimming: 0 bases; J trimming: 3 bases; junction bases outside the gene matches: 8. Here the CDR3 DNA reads TGCAGCGTTGAAGATCCGGGACAGGGACACGACTATGGCTACACCTTC. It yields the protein CSVEDPGQGHDYGYTF.

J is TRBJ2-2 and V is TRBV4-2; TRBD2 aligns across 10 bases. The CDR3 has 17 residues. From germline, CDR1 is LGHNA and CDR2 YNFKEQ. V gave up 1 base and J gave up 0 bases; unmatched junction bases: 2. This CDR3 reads CASSQASGGTNTGELFF. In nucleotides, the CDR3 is TGTGCCAGCAGCCAAGCTAGCGGGGGAACGAACACCGGGGAGCTGTTTTTT.

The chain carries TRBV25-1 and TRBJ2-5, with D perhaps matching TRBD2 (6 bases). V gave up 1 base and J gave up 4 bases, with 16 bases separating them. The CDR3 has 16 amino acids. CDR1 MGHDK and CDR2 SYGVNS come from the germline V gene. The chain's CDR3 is CASSELGAGNPETQYF. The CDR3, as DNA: TGTGCCAGCAGTGAATTGGGTGCGGGGAATCCAGAGACCCAGTACTTC.

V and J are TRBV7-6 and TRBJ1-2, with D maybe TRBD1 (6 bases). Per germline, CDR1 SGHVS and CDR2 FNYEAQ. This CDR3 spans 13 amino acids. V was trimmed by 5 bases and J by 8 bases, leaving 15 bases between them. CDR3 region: CASSQGGAQGYTF. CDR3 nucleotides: TGTGCCAGCAGCCAAGGGGGGGCTCAGGGCTACACCTTC.

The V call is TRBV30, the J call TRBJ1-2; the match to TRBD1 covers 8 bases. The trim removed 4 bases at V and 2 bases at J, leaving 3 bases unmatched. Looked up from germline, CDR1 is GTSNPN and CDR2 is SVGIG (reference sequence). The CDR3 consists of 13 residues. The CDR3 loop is CAWNRGYNYGYTF. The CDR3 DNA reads TGTGCCTGGAACAGGGGGTACAACTATGGCTACACCTTC.

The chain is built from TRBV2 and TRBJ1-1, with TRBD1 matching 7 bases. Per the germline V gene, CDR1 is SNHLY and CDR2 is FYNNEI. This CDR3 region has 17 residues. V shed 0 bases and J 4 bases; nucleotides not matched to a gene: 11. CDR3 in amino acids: CASSEAISRTGVTEAFF. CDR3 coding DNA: TGTGCCAGCAGTGAAGCGATCTCCCGGACAGGTGTCACTGAAGCTTTCTTT. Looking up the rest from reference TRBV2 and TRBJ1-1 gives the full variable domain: EPEVTQTPSHQVTQMGQEVILRCVPISNHLYFYWYRQILGQKVEFLVSFYNNEISEKSEIFDDQFSVERPDGSNFTLKIRSTKLEDSAMYFCASSEAISRTGVTEAFFGQGTRLTVV.

This chain's CDR3 is CASSLRAEETQYF. CDR3 bases: TGCGCCAGCAGCCTCCGTGCCGAGGAGACCCAGTACTTC. The rearrangement links TRBV5-1 to TRBJ2-5; D gene unclear. The germline V gene has CDR1 SGHRS and CDR2 YFSETQ. This CDR3 has 13 residues. V dropped 4 bases and J dropped 5 bases, with 12 bases sitting between them.

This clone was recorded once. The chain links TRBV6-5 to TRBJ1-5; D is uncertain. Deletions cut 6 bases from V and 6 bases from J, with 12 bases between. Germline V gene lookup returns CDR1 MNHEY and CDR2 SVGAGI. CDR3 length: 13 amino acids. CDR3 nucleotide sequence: TGTGCCAGCAGCCGGGAGGGTCCTCAGCCCCAGCATTTT. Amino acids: CASSREGPQPQHF.

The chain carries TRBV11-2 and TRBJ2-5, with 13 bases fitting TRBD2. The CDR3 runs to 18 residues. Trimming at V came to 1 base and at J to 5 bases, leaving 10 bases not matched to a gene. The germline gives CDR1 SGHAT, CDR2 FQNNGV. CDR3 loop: CASSLVAMTSGGQETQYF. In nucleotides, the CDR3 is TGTGCCAGCAGCTTAGTTGCCATGACTAGCGGGGGGCAGGAGACCCAGTACTTC.

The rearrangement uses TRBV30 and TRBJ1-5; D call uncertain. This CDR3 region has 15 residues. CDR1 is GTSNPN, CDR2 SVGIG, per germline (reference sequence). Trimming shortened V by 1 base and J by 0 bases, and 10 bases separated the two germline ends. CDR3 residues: CAWSANGPSNQPQHF. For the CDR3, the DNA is TGTGCCTGGAGTGCCAATGGGCCTAGCAATCAGCCCCAGCATTTT.

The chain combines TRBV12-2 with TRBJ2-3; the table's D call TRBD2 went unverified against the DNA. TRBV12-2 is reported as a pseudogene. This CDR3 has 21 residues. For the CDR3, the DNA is TGTGCAAGTCGCTTAGCGCGGGCTAGCGGGGCCACCCCGAACCACACAGATACGCAGTATTTT. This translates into CASRLARASGATPNHTDTQYF.